This T cell receptor (beta chain) was recorded in a study of blood T cell repertoires in COVID-19. Study as a whole: The samples span acute and convalescent COVID-19 from the United States, Italy and Spain. The cDNA or gDNA used as material had been derived from T cells, B-cell-depleted T cells, or PBMCs.

Methods used by the authors: It was from reference gene primer amplification that nucleated cell counts were estimated. Measured with immunoSEQ multiplex PCR; TCRdb has only the in-frame clones, and not every one. V and J calls and clone size are given by that table; D and trimming were obtained from the DNA. Among about 130,000 clones, 84% were seen once, and the ten largest hold about 12%. The sequence was obtained from a woman in her 30s who had recovered from COVID-19. Specimen: peripheral blood.

As DNA, the CDR3 is TGCGCCAGCAGGCAGGGGAGCACAGATACGCAGTATTTT. This gives the protein CASRQGSTDTQYF. This chain joins TRBV10-2 and TRBJ2-3, with D perhaps TRBD1 (6 bases). This CDR3 has 13 amino acids. V shed 6 bases and J shed 0 bases, with 7 bases lying between them. Germline V gene data show CDR1 as WSHSY and CDR2 as SAAADI.